The next 18 T cell receptor beta chains were all read from a single sample in a study of blood T cell repertoires in COVID-19. Only in-frame clones appear in the TCRdb table, and some are missing; sequencing was by immunoSEQ multiplex PCR. The sample contains some 430,000 clones, around 91% of which appear only once. The sequencing sample was made of PBMCs or T cells enriched from blood (not recorded which). These receptors originate from a man aged 18 to 30 who had recovered from COVID-19.

The V call is TRBV20-1, the J call TRBJ2-5; D gene uncertain. Germline V gives CDR1 DFQATT, CDR2 SNEGSKA (reference sequence). The CDR3 totals 10 residues. The DNA for the CDR3 is TGCACCCCGGGTCAAGAGACCCAGTACTTC. Encoded protein: CTPGQETQYF.

The J gene is TRBJ2-1, the V gene TRBV15; D might be TRBD2 (5 bases). The V and J ends lost 8 bases and 0 bases respectively, with 5 bases between them. This CDR3 contains 12 residues. Germline CDR1 LNHNV, CDR2 YYDKDF (reference sequence). The CDR3 sequence: CATRGSYNEQFF. The DNA of the CDR3 is TGTGCCACCCGGGGCTCCTACAATGAGCAGTTCTTC.

This clone has only a few counts. The genes are TRBV10-1 and TRBJ1-1, with a weak D call TRBD1 (5 bases). The CDR3 consists of 14 residues. Germline CDR1 WNHNN, CDR2 SYGVQD (reference sequence). V was pared by 5 bases and J by 1 base, with 11 bases between. The CDR3 protein is CASSFSGKNTEAFF. DNA of the CDR3: TGCGCCAGCAGTTTTTCAGGGAAGAACACTGAAGCTTTCTTT.

The chain carries TRBV11-2 and TRBJ1-2, with a tentative D call TRBD1 (5 bases). V was shortened by 5 bases and J by 6 bases, with 10 bases between the two germline ends. Germline CDR1 is SGHAT and CDR2 is FQNNGV. This CDR3 is 12 amino acids long. The CDR3 nucleotides read TGTGCCAGCAGCCAGACAGAGGATGGCTACACCTTC. It specifies CASSQTEDGYTF.

The V and J genes are TRBV2 and TRBJ2-6; D might be TRBD2 (5 bases). The CDR3 covers 16 residues. Trimming left V 7 bases short and J 0 bases short, with 13 bases between. CDR1 is SNHLY, CDR2 FYNNEI, per germline. CDR3 loop: CASTRSRGSGANVLTF. The CDR3 DNA follows: TGTGCCAGCACTCGTAGCCGGGGCTCTGGGGCCAACGTCCTGACTTTC.

The V gene is TRBV13, the J gene TRBJ2-1, with TRBD2 identical over 9 bases. With V trimmed by 1 base and J by 0 bases, 7 bases remained unmatched. This CDR3 contains 18 residues. Germline V lookup: CDR1 PRHDT, CDR2 FYEKMQ (reference sequence). The CDR3 region is CASSLAGGRALSYNEQFF. The CDR3 DNA reads as TGTGCCAGCAGCTTAGCGGGCGGGAGGGCCCTCTCCTACAATGAGCAGTTCTTC. The whole variable domain, filled in from reference TRBV13 and TRBJ2-1, reads AAGVIQSPRHLIKEKRETATLKCYPIPRHDTVYWYQQGPGQDPQFLISFYEKMQSDKGSIPDRFSAQQFSDYHSELNMSSLELGDSALYFCASSLAGGRALSYNEQFFGPGTRLTVL.

The V call is TRBV4-2, the J call TRBJ2-6; TRBD1 might be the D (5 bases). The germline gives CDR1 LGHNA, CDR2 YNFKEQ. The CDR3 runs 17 residues. V was cut by 2 bases and J by 4 bases, with 15 bases left in between. The CDR3 spells CASSQRGPGVGANVLTF. DNA for the CDR3: TGTGCCAGCAGCCAAAGGGGCCCCGGAGTGGGGGCCAACGTCCTGACTTTC.

The chain uses TRBV9 and TRBJ1-5, with TRBD1 identical over 9 bases. Per the germline V gene, CDR1 is SGDLS and CDR2 is YYNGEE. V trimming: 4 bases; J trimming: 7 bases; junction bases outside the gene matches: 6. CDR3 length: 14 residues. CDR3 DNA sequence: TGTGCCAGCAGCACGGGACAGGGAGACCAGCCCCAGCATTTT. Translating it yields CASSTGQGDQPQHF.

The chain has TRBV4-2 and TRBJ1-2; D possibly corresponds to TRBD1 (5 bases). This CDR3 comprises 13 residues. The V end lost 0 bases, the J end lost 5 bases, and 7 bases lay between the germline ends. The germline CDR1 and CDR2 sequences are LGHNA and YNFKEQ. The CDR3: CASSQDGGYGYTF. CDR3 nucleotides: TGTGCCAGCAGCCAAGATGGGGGGTATGGCTACACCTTC.

This clone has a handful of counts. The chain uses TRBV6-5 and TRBJ1-1; TRBD1 is a possible D gene (6 bases). Germline-derived CDR1 and CDR2 are MNHEY and SVGAGI. Trimming removed 2 bases from V and 7 bases from J, with 14 bases in between. This CDR3 has 14 amino acids. The CDR3 nucleotides read TGTGCCAGCAGTTACATACCGACAGGAGATGAAGCTTTCTTT. The encoded protein is CASSYIPTGDEAFF.

The chain employs TRBV5-1 and TRBJ1-3; no firm D call. Germline V gene sequence: CDR1 SGHRS, CDR2 YFSETQ. CDR3 length: 15 amino acids. Trimming stripped 0 bases from V and 0 bases from J, with 7 bases between. The CDR3 DNA is TGCGCCAGCAGCTTGGACAGAATCTCTGGAAACACCATATATTTT. Translated: CASSLDRISGNTIYF.

Points on this clone: The sample contains more than one DNA sequence encoding this CDR3. This chain uses TRBV5-4 with TRBJ1-3; 7 nucleotides agree with TRBD1. V lost 4 bases to trimming and J lost 3 bases; unmatched junction nucleotides: 1. This CDR3 has 13 amino acids. The germline gives CDR1 SGHNT, CDR2 YYREEE (reference sequence). This CDR3 is CASSRTGGNTIYF. For the CDR3, the DNA is TGTGCCAGCAGCCGGACAGGTGGAAACACCATATATTTT.

Note on this clone: The same CDR3 is also encoded by other DNA sequences in this sample. V usage is TRBV18 and J usage is TRBJ1-3; D might be TRBD1 (5 bases). V dropped 3 bases and J dropped 0 bases, with 9 bases sitting between them. In germline, CDR1 is KGHSH, CDR2 LQKENI. This CDR3 contains 15 residues. The CDR3 region has the DNA TGTGCCAGCTCACCCGGGACTGGCTCTGGAAACACCATATATTTT. Translating gives CASSPGTGSGNTIYF.

The chain has TRBV3-1 (or the pseudogene TRBV3-2) and TRBJ1-4, with 9 positions matching TRBD1. Germline trimming cut 4 bases from V and 10 bases from J; bases unmatched to any gene: 7. CDR3 length: 14 residues. The germline V gene has CDR1 LGHDT and CDR2 YNNKEL (reference sequence). Here the CDR3 DNA reads TGTGCCAGCAGCCCGAAGGGACAGGGTTCAAAACTGTTTTTT. This encodes CASSPKGQGSKLFF.

This clone was picked up one time. This chain links TRBV28 with TRBJ2-7, with 8 positions matching TRBD1. CDR3 size: 14 residues. CDR1 and CDR2 (germline): MDHEN, SYDVKM. The V and J ends lost 5 bases and 3 bases, in that order; junction bases with no gene match: 6. The CDR3 loop reads CASSPGQARYEQYF. CDR3 DNA: TGTGCCAGCAGTCCGGGACAGGCGCGCTACGAGCAGTACTTC.

The chain recombines TRBV7-8 with TRBJ2-1, with 9 bases fitting TRBD1. V dropped 1 base and J dropped 4; count of bases not matched to a gene: 2. CDR1 and CDR2 from the germline V gene are SGHVS and FQNEAQ. The CDR3 contains 15 residues. The DNA of the CDR3 is TGTGCCAGCAGCTTAGACAGGGGGCAGTACAATGAGCAGTTCTTC. Amino acids: CASSLDRGQYNEQFF.

The chain joins TRBV15 to TRBJ2-7; a weak D match, TRBD2 (7 bases). The V gene's germline CDR1 is LNHNV and CDR2 YYDKDF (reference sequence). Trimming left V 0 bases short and J 6 bases short, with 15 bases between. The CDR3 has 15 residues. This CDR3 is CATSRDPRGGSEQYF. The CDR3 DNA reads TGTGCCACCAGCAGAGACCCGAGGGGGGGCTCCGAGCAGTACTTC.

This sequence joins TRBV2 and TRBJ1-1; D might be TRBD1 (6 bases). Germline V gene data show CDR1 as SNHLY and CDR2 as FYNNEI. Trimming took 6 bases from V and 3 from J, leaving 14 bases between them. This CDR3 spans 14 amino acids. The chain's CDR3 is CASRLRGRDTEAFF. The CDR3 region has the DNA TGTGCCAGCAGACTTAGGGGGAGGGACACTGAAGCTTTCTTT.